This T cell receptor beta chain was retrieved from a study of cytomegalovirus exposure and HLA in healthy donors. Looking at the study overall: Previous work identified around 120 million unique TCR beta sequences from about 200 million T cells.

The CDR3 sequence is 15 residues long. In germline, CDR1 is SNHLY, CDR2 FYNNEI. The J segment lost 5 bases and the V segment lost 3 bases, leaving 6 bases of the junction unmatched. PCR used 60 Vbeta primers and 13 Jbeta primers. Only in-frame clones appear in the TCRdb table, and some are missing; sequencing was by immunoSEQ multiplex PCR. The table has roughly 190,000 clones, around four fifths seen once; the top ten hold over 2%. Those who donated were healthy bone marrow donors. Study observations and caveats: Being productive about 87% or about 30% of the time was typical of most TCR beta V segments in an earlier analysis. Indistinguishable V segments, including TRBV6-2 and TRBV6-3, were excluded.

Notes on this clone: The antigen remains unidentified.

The sample was PBMCs. This chain uses TRBV2 with TRBJ2-5, with 10 bases identical to TRBD2. The sequence was obtained from a woman aged 50 to 60 in good health and CMV-seropositive. As DNA, the CDR3 is TGTGCCAGCAGTGACCCTAGCGGGGGTGGGGAGACCCAGTACTTC. Its protein is CASSDPSGGGETQYF. Filled out from reference TRBV2 and TRBJ2-5, the complete variable domain reads EPEVTQTPSHQVTQMGQEVILRCVPISNHLYFYWYRQILGQKVEFLVSFYNNEISEKSEIFDDQFSVERPDGSNFTLKIRSTKLEDSAMYFCASSDPSGGGETQYFGPGTRLLVL.